This TCR beta chain was profiled in a study of blood T cell repertoires in COVID-19. CDR3 length equals 14 residues. Germline CDR1 and CDR2: LNHDA and SQIVND (reference sequence). Germline trimming cut 4 bases from V and 8 bases from J; bases unmatched to any gene: 7. Method: immunoSEQ multiplex PCR; TCRdb's copy keeps in-frame clones and lacks some. The data contain 140,000 or so clones, about 83% of them singletons. Sequenced input: peripheral blood. This chain joins TRBV19 and TRBJ1-4; 7 bases map to TRBD1. This TCR came from a man aged 50 or older with acute or convalescent COVID-19. The CDR3 is CASSSDRVGEKLFF. In nucleotides, the CDR3 is TGTGCCAGTAGTAGCGACAGGGTTGGGGAAAAACTGTTTTTT.